The clone carrying this T cell receptor (beta chain) has only a few counts. Its antigen is still unknown. The CDR3 length is 16 residues. Germline V gene data show CDR1 as SGHVS and CDR2 as FNYEAQ. V was pared by 3 bases and J by 9 bases, with 10 bases of the junction left unmatched. Receiving focal radiation plus CTLA-4 blockade with ipilimumab were patients who had chemo-refractory metastatic non-small-cell lung cancer. The entry originates in a study of radiotherapy plus CTLA-4 blockade in lung cancer. Study-wide background: Objective responses emerged in about 20% of patients, and 31% attained disease control.

Using immunoSEQ multiplex PCR, the repertoire was profiled, and TCRdb retains in-frame clones only, with some absent. The sample shows about 120,000 clones, about four fifths of them seen only once. Study results and caveats: Following radiotherapy plus ipilimumab, tumor-derived TCR clones expanded in the blood. The best prediction of response reportedly came from early blood T cell clone dynamics, with interferon-beta.

This TCR derives from a human donor with non-small cell lung cancer that progressed on radiotherapy plus ipilimumab. Some clones in this sample may be carry-over from other donors' samples. The rearrangement links TRBV7-6 to TRBJ1-6; 8 bases fit TRBD1. Sequencing used peripheral blood, obtained from a patient treated with radiotherapy plus ipilimumab. The CDR3 coding sequence is TGTGCCAGCAGCTTCCTCGGGGGGACAGGAGGTTCACCCCTCCACTTT. Protein product: CASSFLGGTGGSPLHF.